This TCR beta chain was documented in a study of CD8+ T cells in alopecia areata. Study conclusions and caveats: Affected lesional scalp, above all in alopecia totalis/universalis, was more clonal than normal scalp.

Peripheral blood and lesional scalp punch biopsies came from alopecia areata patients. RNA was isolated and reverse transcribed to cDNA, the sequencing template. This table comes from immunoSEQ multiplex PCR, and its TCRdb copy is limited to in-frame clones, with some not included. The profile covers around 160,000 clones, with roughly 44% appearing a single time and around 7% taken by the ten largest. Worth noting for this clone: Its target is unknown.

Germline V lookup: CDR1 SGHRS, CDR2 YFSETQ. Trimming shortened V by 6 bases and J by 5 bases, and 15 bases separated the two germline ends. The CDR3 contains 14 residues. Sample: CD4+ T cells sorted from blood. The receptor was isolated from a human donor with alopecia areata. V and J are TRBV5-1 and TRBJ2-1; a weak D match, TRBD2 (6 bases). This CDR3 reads CASTLGGTNNEQFF. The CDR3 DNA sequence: TGCGCCAGCACCCTCGGAGGGACCAACAATGAGCAGTTCTTC.